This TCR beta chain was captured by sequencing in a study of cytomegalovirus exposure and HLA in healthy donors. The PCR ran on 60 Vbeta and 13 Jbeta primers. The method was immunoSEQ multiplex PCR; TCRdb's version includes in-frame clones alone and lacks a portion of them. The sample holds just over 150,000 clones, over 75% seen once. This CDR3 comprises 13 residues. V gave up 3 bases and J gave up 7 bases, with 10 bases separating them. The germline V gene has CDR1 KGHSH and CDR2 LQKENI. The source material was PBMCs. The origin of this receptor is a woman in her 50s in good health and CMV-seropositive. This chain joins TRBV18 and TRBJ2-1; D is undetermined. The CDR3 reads CASSPLMENEQFF. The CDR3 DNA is TGTGCCAGCTCACCCCTCATGGAGAATGAGCAGTTCTTC.